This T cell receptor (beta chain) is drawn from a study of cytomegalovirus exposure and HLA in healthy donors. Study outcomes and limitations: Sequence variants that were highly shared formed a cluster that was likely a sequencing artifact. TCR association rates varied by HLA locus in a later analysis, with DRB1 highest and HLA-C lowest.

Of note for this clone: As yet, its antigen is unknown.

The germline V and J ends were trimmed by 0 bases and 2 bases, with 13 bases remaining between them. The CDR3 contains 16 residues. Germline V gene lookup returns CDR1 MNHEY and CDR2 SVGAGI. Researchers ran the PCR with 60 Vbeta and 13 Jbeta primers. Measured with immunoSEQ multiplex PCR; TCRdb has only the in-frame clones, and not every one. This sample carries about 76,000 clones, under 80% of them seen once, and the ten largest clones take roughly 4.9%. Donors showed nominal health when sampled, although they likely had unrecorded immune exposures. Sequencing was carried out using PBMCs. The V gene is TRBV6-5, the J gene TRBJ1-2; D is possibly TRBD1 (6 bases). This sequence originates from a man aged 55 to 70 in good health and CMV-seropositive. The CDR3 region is CASSYSPWTANYGYTF. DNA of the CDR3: TGTGCCAGCAGTTACTCGCCCTGGACAGCCAACTATGGCTACACCTTC.